This TCR beta chain stems from a study of blood T cells in healthy people across ages. Study-wide context: About one barcoded beta molecule per two T cells was captured by template switching. Overall study results and limits: Long-lived and aged donors differed, with more naive CD4+ cells and higher diversity in the long-lived.

This clonotype was detected many times. No antigen is known for it. Per sample, at least 5 micrograms of total RNA were extracted. A J-beta primer mix and a sample-barcoded 5' primer were used in a second PCR of about 7 to 12 cycles. All cDNA molecules were each tagged by a template-switch adaptor with 12 random nucleotides. TCRdb re-called the 5' RACE reads through MiXCR, storing one row per CDR3 protein. The sample carries approximately 810,000 distinct CDR3 sequences, around 34% recorded once. The TCR originated in a man younger than 30 in good health. Material: blood.

The CDR3 is CASSQRTGWAKNIQYF. CDR3 nucleotide sequence: TGTGCCAGCAGCCAACGGACAGGGTGGGCCAAAAACATTCAGTACTTC. This chain connects TRBV14 to TRBJ2-4, with 8 positions matching TRBD1. Germline CDR1 reads SGHDN; CDR2 reads FVKESK. The CDR3 spans 16 residues. With V trimmed by 2 bases and J by 1 base, 4 bases remained unmatched.